One and the same sample provided the 30 T cell receptor beta chains below, sequenced in a study of blood T cell repertoires in COVID-19. This table comes from immunoSEQ multiplex PCR, and its TCRdb copy is limited to in-frame clones, with some not included. The sample includes under 120,000 clones, roughly 84% of them seen just once. The sample was peripheral blood. Receptor source: a human donor in a cohort sampled during active COVID-19.

The chain links TRBV7-3 to TRBJ2-2; tentatively, D is TRBD1 (6 bases). This CDR3 contains 16 residues. Germline lookup yields CDR1 SGHTA and CDR2 FQGTGA. V was cut by 5 bases and J by 5 bases, with 18 bases left in between. In DNA form, the CDR3 reads TGTGCCAGCAGCAAACAGGGCAGTTTGAGGACCGGGGAGCTGTTTTTT. Its protein is CASSKQGSLRTGELFF.

This clone was counted only a few times. This chain joins TRBV18 and TRBJ1-6; 9 nucleotides line up with TRBD1. The CDR3 has 14 residues. The V and J ends lost 3 bases and 6 bases, in that order; junction bases with no gene match: 0. The V gene's germline CDR1 is KGHSH and CDR2 LQKENI. The CDR3 bases are TGTGCCAGCTCACCGGACAGGGGTAATTCACCCCTCCACTTT. It codes for CASSPDRGNSPLHF.

J is TRBJ2-3 and V is TRBV4-2, with D possibly being TRBD1 (6 bases). With 1 base removed from V and 2 bases from J, the gap between germline ends came to 10 bases. The CDR3 covers 15 residues. The V gene's germline CDR1 is LGHNA and CDR2 YNFKEQ. CDR3 protein: CASSQAGQPTDTQYF. Here the CDR3 DNA reads TGTGCCAGCAGCCAAGCGGGACAACCCACAGATACGCAGTATTTT.

This rearrangement joins TRBV5-1 to TRBJ2-1; the match to TRBD2 covers 11 bases. The CDR3 has 17 amino acids. Germline V lookup: CDR1 SGHRS, CDR2 YFSETQ. The trim removed 4 bases at V and 6 bases at J, leaving 12 bases unmatched. CDR3 region: CASSLDFSGRAFNEQFF. The CDR3 DNA sequence: TGCGCCAGCAGCCTCGACTTTAGCGGGAGGGCGTTCAATGAGCAGTTCTTC.

The V gene is TRBV18, the J gene TRBJ1-4; D remains ambiguous. CDR3 length: 14 amino acids. From germline, CDR1 is KGHSH and CDR2 LQKENI. Between the trimmed V and J ends, which lost 3 bases and 4 bases, there was a span of 9 bases. The CDR3 nucleotides are TGTGCCAGCTCACCGGGCTTTAGTAATGAAAAACTGTTTTTT. This codes for CASSPGFSNEKLFF.

The chain carries TRBV5-1 and TRBJ1-3, with D tentatively TRBD1 (5 bases). The CDR3 runs 15 residues. CDR1 SGHRS and CDR2 YFSETQ come from the germline V gene. Trimming stripped 4 bases from V and 0 bases from J, with 11 bases between. The CDR3 region has the DNA TGCGCCAGCAGCCCGACAGATAACTCTGGAAACACCATATATTTT. This sequence encodes CASSPTDNSGNTIYF.

The chain joins TRBV10-3 to TRBJ1-5; D uncertain. This CDR3 region has 13 residues. Germline V CDR1 and CDR2: ENHRY, SYGVKD. The V gene lost 5 bases and the J gene lost 4 bases, with 9 bases spanning the gap. The CDR3 loop reads CAISITENQPQHF. The CDR3 nucleotides read TGTGCCATCAGTATTACGGAGAATCAGCCCCAGCATTTT.

The chain links TRBV9 to TRBJ2-2; TRBD1 agrees at 7 bases. The CDR3 is 19 residues long. From germline, CDR1 is SGDLS and CDR2 YYNGEE. Trimming took 4 bases from V and 5 from J; bases not matched to a gene: 20. DNA for the CDR3: TGTGCCAGCAGCTCCCGTAGTGCCCCCCGGCAGGGGGAGACCGGGGAGCTGTTTTTT. Its translation: CASSSRSAPRQGETGELFF.

The V gene is TRBV30, the J gene TRBJ1-4; D ambiguous. The CDR3 consists of 14 residues. The V gene lost 1 base and the J gene lost 6 bases, with 12 bases spanning the gap. Germline CDR1 reads GTSNPN; CDR2 reads SVGIG (reference sequence). CDR3 DNA: TGTGCCTGGAGTGCGGGGAGAGGTGATGAAAAACTGTTTTTT. This translates into CAWSAGRGDEKLFF.

The rearrangement links TRBV19 to TRBJ1-3; D is perhaps TRBD1 (5 bases). This CDR3 is 15 amino acids long. V was cut by 3 bases and J by 0 bases, with 9 bases left in between. Germline values: CDR1 LNHDA, CDR2 SQIVND (reference sequence). The CDR3 bases are TGTGCCAGTAGTATCGGGGGGAGCTCTGGAAACACCATATATTTT. It specifies CASSIGGSSGNTIYF.

The rearrangement joins TRBV4-2 to TRBJ1-1, with 9 bases aligning to TRBD1. Germline CDR1 LGHNA, CDR2 YNFKEQ. Trimming cost V 0 bases and J 1 base; bases outside gene matches: 0. This CDR3 is 15 amino acids long. CDR3 sequence reads: CASSQEGQGNTEAFF. The CDR3 DNA follows: TGTGCCAGCAGCCAAGAGGGACAGGGGAACACTGAAGCTTTCTTT.

J is TRBJ1-1 and V is TRBV3-1 (or the pseudogene TRBV3-2), with 12 bases lining up with TRBD1. Germline V CDR1 and CDR2: LGHDT, YNNKEL (reference sequence). V was pared by 4 bases and J by 10 bases, with 10 bases of the junction left unmatched. This CDR3 is built from 15 residues. DNA for the CDR3: TGTGCCAGCAGCCGCGGGACAGGGGGCGCATTCGCAGCTTTCTTT. This gives the protein CASSRGTGGAFAAFF.

The genes are TRBV3-1 (or the pseudogene TRBV3-2) and TRBJ1-2, with 7 bases that match TRBD1. The CDR3 totals 14 residues. Trimming removed 8 bases from V and 6 bases from J; junction bases left unmatched: 12. Germline CDR1 LGHDT, CDR2 YNNKEL (reference sequence). The CDR3 spells CASAPKGGDNGYTF. CDR3 coding DNA: TGTGCCAGCGCGCCAAAAGGGGGCGACAATGGCTACACCTTC.

The chain combines TRBV13 with TRBJ2-2; 9 bases line up with TRBD2. CDR1 and CDR2 (germline): PRHDT, FYEKMQ (reference sequence). This CDR3 has 18 amino acids. V shed 4 bases and J 1 base; nucleotides not matched to a gene: 10. The CDR3 spells CASSSYSGGPGNTGELFF. CDR3 sequence (DNA): TGTGCCAGCAGCTCCTATAGCGGGGGCCCCGGGAACACCGGGGAGCTGTTTTTT.

The chain combines TRBV6-1 with TRBJ2-7; the D gene is possibly TRBD2 (6 bases). V gave up 2 bases and J gave up 7 bases, with 12 bases separating them. The CDR3 contains 13 residues. Germline CDR1 reads MNHNS; CDR2 reads SASEGT. The CDR3 region is CASSERESREQYF. In DNA form, the CDR3 reads TGTGCCAGCAGTGAACGGGAGTCGCGGGAGCAGTACTTC.

The chain has TRBV28 and TRBJ2-7, with 9 bases matching TRBD2. The CDR3 is made up of 14 amino acids. Germline V gives CDR1 MDHEN, CDR2 SYDVKM. V gave up 5 bases and J gave up 3 bases; unmatched junction bases: 5. The CDR3 reads CASSKAGGSYEQYF. In DNA, the CDR3 is TGTGCCAGCAGTAAAGCGGGAGGCAGCTACGAGCAGTACTTC. Full variable domain (remainder filled in from reference TRBV28 and TRBJ2-7): DVKVTQSSRYLVKRTGEKVFLECVQDMDHENMFWYRQDPGLGLRLIYFSYDVKMKEKGDIPEGYSVSREKKERFSLILESASTNQTSMYLCASSKAGGSYEQYFGPGTRLTVT.

Turning to this clone: Additional DNA sequences in this sample encode the identical CDR3. This sequence joins TRBV5-5 and TRBJ1-2; 8 bases agree with TRBD1. Germline V gene sequence: CDR1 SGHKS, CDR2 YYEKEE (reference sequence). The length of the CDR3 is 14 residues. V dropped 4 bases and J dropped 3; count of bases not matched to a gene: 5. The DNA of the CDR3 is TGTGCCAGCAGCCTGGACAGGGCGTACTATGGCTACACCTTC. It is translated as CASSLDRAYYGYTF.

V and J are TRBV28 and TRBJ2-1; possibly TRBD1 for D (6 bases). Per germline, CDR1 MDHEN and CDR2 SYDVKM. The germline V and J ends were trimmed by 5 bases and 2 bases, with 10 bases remaining between them. This CDR3 comprises 14 residues. The CDR3 is CASSTGRPYNEQFF. CDR3 nucleotides: TGTGCCAGCAGTACAGGGCGCCCCTACAATGAGCAGTTCTTC.

This sequence joins TRBV7-6 and TRBJ2-7; a weak D match, TRBD1 (6 bases). The CDR3 loop spans 13 amino acids. The V end lost 5 bases, the J end lost 7 bases, and 15 bases lay between the germline ends. The germline V gene has CDR1 SGHVS and CDR2 FNYEAQ. The CDR3 DNA is TGTGCCAGCAGCCCTCTCATTAGGGGGGAGCAGTACTTC. Amino acid sequence: CASSPLIRGEQYF.

The chain uses TRBV28 and TRBJ2-3, with D perhaps matching TRBD1 (5 bases). Germline lookup yields CDR1 MDHEN and CDR2 SYDVKM. The V end was cut by 2 bases, the J end by 3 bases, with 12 bases between. The CDR3 is 15 amino acids. As DNA, the CDR3 is TGTGCCAGCAGTTTAAGGCAGGGATGGACAGATACGCAGTATTTT. It encodes CASSLRQGWTDTQYF.

The rearrangement uses TRBV11-2 and TRBJ1-6; TRBD1 matches 9 bases. V was clipped by 4 bases and J by 8 bases; unmatched bases: 6. Per the germline V gene, CDR1 is SGHAT and CDR2 is FQNNGV. The length of the CDR3 is 15 residues. This chain's CDR3 is CASSSQGAPHSPLHF. The CDR3 nucleotides are TGTGCCAGCAGCTCACAGGGGGCACCTCATTCACCCCTCCACTTT.

Comment on this clone: One junction end disagrees with the germline gene, perhaps due to a read error. The chain joins TRBV7-2 to TRBJ2-3, with 9 nucleotides matching TRBD2. The germline gives CDR1 SGHTA, CDR2 FQGNSA. This CDR3 has 13 amino acids. For the CDR3, the DNA is TGTGCCAGCAGCTTAGGGGGGGCTAGCGGGACTGTTTTT. Protein sequence: CASSLGGASGTVF.

The chain is built from TRBV6-5 and TRBJ1-3, with 9 positions matching TRBD1. Germline V lookup: CDR1 MNHEY, CDR2 SVGAGI. The CDR3 extends over 15 amino acids. V shed 6 bases and J 2 bases; nucleotides not matched to a gene: 5. The CDR3 protein is CASRQGAVAGNTIYF. The CDR3 coding sequence is TGTGCCAGCAGACAGGGGGCGGTGGCTGGAAACACCATATATTTT.

The chain links TRBV6-5 to TRBJ2-7, with TRBD1 as a possible D gene (6 bases). Trimming stripped 4 bases from V and 2 bases from J, with 12 bases between. CDR3 length: 14 residues. Germline CDR1 reads MNHEY; CDR2 reads SVGAGI. CDR3 loop: CASSFQQGPYEQYF. The CDR3 nucleotides are TGTGCCAGCAGTTTTCAGCAGGGGCCCTACGAGCAGTACTTC.

The V and J genes are TRBV25-1 and TRBJ1-4; TRBD1 matches 8 bases. This CDR3 spans 14 amino acids. J was trimmed by 8 bases and V by 5 bases; bases with no gene match: 7. Germline CDR1 MGHDK, CDR2 SYGVNS. The CDR3 loop is CASSNDRGPEKLFF. DNA for the CDR3: TGTGCCAGCAGTAACGACAGGGGCCCCGAAAAACTGTTTTTT.

CDR3 in DNA: TGTGCCACCAGTGATTCGAGGGGGCAGGAGACCCAGTACTTC. Its protein product is CATSDSRGQETQYF. The J gene is TRBJ2-5, the V gene TRBV24-1; 7 bases are a match to TRBD1. V was clipped by 2 bases and J by 5 bases; unmatched bases: 4. The CDR3 runs to 14 residues. Germline V gene lookup returns CDR1 KGHDR and CDR2 SFDVKD.

The chain is built from TRBV29-1 and TRBJ2-7; 10 bases align to TRBD2. The J segment lost 4 bases and the V segment lost 6 bases, leaving 18 bases of the junction unmatched. The CDR3 sequence is 17 residues long. Germline values: CDR1 SQVTM, CDR2 ANQGSEA. Written as DNA, the CDR3 is TGCAGCGTCTTAGGGTTTCCCCGGACTAGCGGACAATACGAGCAGTACTTC. Translated: CSVLGFPRTSGQYEQYF.

The rearrangement joins TRBV7-8 to TRBJ2-1, with D unresolved. The germline gives CDR1 SGHVS, CDR2 FQNEAQ. This CDR3 has 14 amino acids. V lost 0 bases and J lost 7, with 10 bases in between. The CDR3 is CASSLALSRNEQFF. The CDR3 DNA is TGTGCCAGCAGCTTAGCTCTGTCTAGGAATGAGCAGTTCTTC.

The chain has TRBV5-1 and TRBJ1-1; 7 bases align to TRBD1. Germline CDR1 reads SGHRS; CDR2 reads YFSETQ. V gave up 1 base and J gave up 8 bases; unmatched junction bases: 14. The CDR3 totals 16 residues. CDR3 nucleotide sequence: TGCGCCAGCAGCTTGAGATTTGAAGGGACAGCCGAGGAAGCTTTCTTT. Its translation is CASSLRFEGTAEEAFF.

The sample holds a few counts of this clone. The chain links TRBV30 to TRBJ2-2; D not certain. CDR1 and CDR2 from the germline V gene are GTSNPN and SVGIG (reference sequence). The CDR3 length is 13 residues. V gave up 4 bases and J gave up 8 bases, with 14 bases separating them. DNA for the CDR3: TGTGCCTGGAATAAACGTTTGACAGGGGAGCTGTTTTTT. This sequence encodes CAWNKRLTGELFF.